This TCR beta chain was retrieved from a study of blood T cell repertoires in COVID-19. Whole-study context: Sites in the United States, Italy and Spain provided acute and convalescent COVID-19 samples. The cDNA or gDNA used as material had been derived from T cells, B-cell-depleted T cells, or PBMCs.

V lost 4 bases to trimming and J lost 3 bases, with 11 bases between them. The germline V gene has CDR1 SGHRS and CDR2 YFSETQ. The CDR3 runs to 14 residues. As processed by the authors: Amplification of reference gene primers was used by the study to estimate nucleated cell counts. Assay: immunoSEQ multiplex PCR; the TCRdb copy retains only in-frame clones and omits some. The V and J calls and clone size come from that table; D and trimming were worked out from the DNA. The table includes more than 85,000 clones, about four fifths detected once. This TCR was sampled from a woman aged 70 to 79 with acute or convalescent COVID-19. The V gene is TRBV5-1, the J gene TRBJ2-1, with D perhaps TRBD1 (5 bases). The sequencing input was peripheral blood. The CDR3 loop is CASSTADSYNEQFF. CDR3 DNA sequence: TGCGCCAGCAGCACCGCTGACAGCTACAATGAGCAGTTCTTC.